These 9 T cell receptor beta chains were all obtained from the same sample, sequenced in a study of shared clonotypes between healthy human individuals. Assay: immunoSEQ multiplex PCR; the TCRdb copy retains only in-frame clones and omits some. This repertoire shows some 2.4 million clones, roughly 93% found once; its top ten account for approximately 0.36%. Material: naive CD4+ T cells from PBMCs. The sample's subset: CD45RA+ positively selected. The receptors here all came from a man in his late teens or twenties in good health. Some clones in this sample may be carry-over from other donors' samples.

V usage is TRBV7-2 and J usage is TRBJ1-3; D gene ambiguous. The V end lost 5 bases, the J end lost 1 base, and 9 bases lay between the germline ends. There are 14 residues in the CDR3. CDR1 and CDR2 (germline): SGHTA, FQGNSA. CDR3 bases: TGTGCCAGCAGCCAAAGACTATCTGGAAACACCATATATTTT. It translates to CASSQRLSGNTIYF.

This chain uses TRBV7-2 with TRBJ1-4; D is unclear. The CDR3 is made up of 15 amino acids. From germline, CDR1 is SGHTA and CDR2 FQGNSA. Trimming took 5 bases from V and 8 from J, leaving 18 bases between them. The DNA for the CDR3 is TGTGCCAGCAGCCCTAACAGTATTCAATACGAAAAACTGTTTTTT. Protein product: CASSPNSIQYEKLFF.

The rearrangement uses TRBV29-1 and TRBJ2-7; D call uncertain. V lost 4 bases and J 5 bases, leaving 9 bases between the germline ends. Germline assignment: CDR1 SQVTM and CDR2 ANQGSEA. This CDR3 spans 11 amino acids. The CDR3 loop reads CSVARPDEQYF. CDR3 nucleotide sequence: TGCAGCGTTGCCAGGCCCGACGAGCAGTACTTC.

The chain combines TRBV28 with TRBJ2-7; 12 nucleotides align to TRBD1. CDR1 and CDR2 from the germline V gene are MDHEN and SYDVKM. The CDR3 totals 17 residues. V lost 4 bases and J lost 7; bases outside the gene matches: 14. DNA of the CDR3: TGTGCCAGCAGTTCCCAATCTCCGGGACAGGGGGCGTGGGAGCAGTACTTC. Translated: CASSSQSPGQGAWEQYF.

A few counts support this clone. V usage is TRBV7-9 and J usage is TRBJ1-4; maybe TRBD1 (5 bases). The CDR3 is made up of 15 amino acids. Germline V gene lookup returns CDR1 SEHNR and CDR2 FQNEAQ (reference sequence). Trimming cost V 3 bases and J 8 bases, with 16 bases left between them. The CDR3 sequence: CASSFGASNLEKLFF. CDR3 sequence (DNA): TGTGCCAGCAGCTTCGGGGCTTCAAACCTAGAAAAACTGTTTTTT.

V usage is TRBV5-1 and J usage is TRBJ1-1, with 12 bases fitting TRBD1. The CDR3 totals 18 residues. Germline-derived CDR1 and CDR2 are SGHRS and YFSETQ. The V gene end was trimmed by 2 bases and the J gene end by 4 bases; junction bases not matched to a gene: 12. This CDR3 reads CASSFERRDRGLSTEAFF. The DNA for the CDR3 is TGCGCCAGCAGCTTCGAACGAAGGGACAGGGGGCTAAGCACTGAAGCTTTCTTT.

The V gene is TRBV5-8, the J gene TRBJ1-1; D unresolved. V shed 0 bases and J shed 10 bases, with 10 bases lying between them. Germline V CDR1 and CDR2: SGHTS, YDEGEE. The CDR3 loop spans 12 amino acids. The CDR3 here is CASSLESEGAFF. The CDR3 region has the DNA TGTGCCAGCAGCTTGGAATCGGAGGGAGCTTTCTTT.

This clone was recorded a few times. V and J are TRBV19 and TRBJ1-5; perhaps TRBD1 as D (5 bases). V lost 5 bases, J lost 5 bases, and 10 bases lay in between. Per the germline V gene, CDR1 is LNHDA and CDR2 is SQIVND (reference sequence). This CDR3 comprises 13 residues. The CDR3 sequence is CASSLLGHQPQHF. As DNA, the CDR3 is TGTGCCAGTAGTCTTCTGGGACATCAGCCCCAGCATTTT.

This clone was counted a single time. The chain uses TRBV6-4 and TRBJ2-6; TRBD2 matches 8 bases. The germline V gene has CDR1 MRHNA and CDR2 SNTAGT. V gave up 6 bases and J gave up 0 bases; unmatched junction bases: 7. CDR3 length equals 17 residues. DNA of the CDR3: TGTGCCAGCAGCCCTAGCGGGTCGAACTCTGGGGCCAACGTCCTGACTTTC. It translates to CASSPSGSNSGANVLTF.